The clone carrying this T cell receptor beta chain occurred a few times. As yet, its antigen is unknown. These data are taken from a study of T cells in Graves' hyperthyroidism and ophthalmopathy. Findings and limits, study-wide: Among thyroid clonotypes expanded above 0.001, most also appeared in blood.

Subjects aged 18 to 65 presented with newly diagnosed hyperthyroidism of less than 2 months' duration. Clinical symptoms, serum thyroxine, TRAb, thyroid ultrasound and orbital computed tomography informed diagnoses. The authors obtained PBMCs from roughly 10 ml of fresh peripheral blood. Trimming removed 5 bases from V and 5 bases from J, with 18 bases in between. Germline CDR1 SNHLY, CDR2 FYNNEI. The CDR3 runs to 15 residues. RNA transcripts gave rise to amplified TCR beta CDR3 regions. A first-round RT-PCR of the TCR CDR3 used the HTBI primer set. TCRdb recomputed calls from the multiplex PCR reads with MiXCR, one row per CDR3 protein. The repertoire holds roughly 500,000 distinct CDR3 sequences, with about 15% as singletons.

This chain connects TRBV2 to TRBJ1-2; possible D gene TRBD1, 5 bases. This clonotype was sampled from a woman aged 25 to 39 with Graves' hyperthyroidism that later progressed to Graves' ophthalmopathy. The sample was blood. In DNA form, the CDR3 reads TGTGCCAGCAGTTACTCCCGCGGGACTTCTTATGGCTACACCTTC. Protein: CASSYSRGTSYGYTF. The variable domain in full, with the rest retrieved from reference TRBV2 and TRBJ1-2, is EPEVTQTPSHQVTQMGQEVILRCVPISNHLYFYWYRQILGQKVEFLVSFYNNEISEKSEIFDDQFSVERPDGSNFTLKIRSTKLEDSAMYFCASSYSRGTSYGYTFGSGTRLTVV.